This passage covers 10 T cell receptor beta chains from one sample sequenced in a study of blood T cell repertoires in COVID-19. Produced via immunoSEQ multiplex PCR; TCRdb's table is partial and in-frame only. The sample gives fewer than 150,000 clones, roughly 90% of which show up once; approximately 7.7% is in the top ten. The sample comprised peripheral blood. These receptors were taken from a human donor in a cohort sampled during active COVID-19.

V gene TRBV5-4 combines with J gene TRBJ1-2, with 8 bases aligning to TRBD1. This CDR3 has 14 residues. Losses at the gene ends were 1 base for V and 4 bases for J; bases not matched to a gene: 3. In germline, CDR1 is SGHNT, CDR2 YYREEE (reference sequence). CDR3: CASSLSGGLYGYTF. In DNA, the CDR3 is TGTGCCAGCAGCTTGTCAGGGGGCCTCTATGGCTACACCTTC. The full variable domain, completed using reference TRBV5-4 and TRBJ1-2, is ETGVTQSPTHLIKTRGQQVTLRCSSQSGHNTVSWYQQALGQGPQFIFQYYREEENGRGNFPPRFSGLQFPNYSSELNVNALELDDSALYLCASSLSGGLYGYTFGSGTRLTVV.

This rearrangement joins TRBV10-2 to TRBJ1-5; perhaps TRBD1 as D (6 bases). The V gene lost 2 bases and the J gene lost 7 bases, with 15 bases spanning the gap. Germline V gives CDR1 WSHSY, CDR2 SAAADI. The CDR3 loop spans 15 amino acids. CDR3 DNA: TGCGCCAGCAGTGAGGCAGCATGGGGGCGGCAGCCCCAGCATTTT. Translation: CASSEAAWGRQPQHF.

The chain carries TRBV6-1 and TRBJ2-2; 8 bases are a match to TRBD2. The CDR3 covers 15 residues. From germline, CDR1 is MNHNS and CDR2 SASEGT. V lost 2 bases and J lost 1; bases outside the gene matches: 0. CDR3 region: CASSEREGNTGELFF. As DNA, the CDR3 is TGTGCCAGCAGTGAACGGGAGGGGAACACCGGGGAGCTGTTTTTT.

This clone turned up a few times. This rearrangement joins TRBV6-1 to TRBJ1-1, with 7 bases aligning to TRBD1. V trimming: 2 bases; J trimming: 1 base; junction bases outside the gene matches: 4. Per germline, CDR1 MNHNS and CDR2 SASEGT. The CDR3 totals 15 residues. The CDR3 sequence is CASSEQTGENTEAFF. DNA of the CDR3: TGTGCCAGCAGTGAACAAACAGGGGAGAACACTGAAGCTTTCTTT.

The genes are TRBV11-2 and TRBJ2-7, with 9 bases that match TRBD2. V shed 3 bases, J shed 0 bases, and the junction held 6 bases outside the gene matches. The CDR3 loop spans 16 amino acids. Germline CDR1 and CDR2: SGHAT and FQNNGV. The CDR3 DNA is TGTGCCAGCAGCTTGGTTCTAGCGGGATCCTCCTACGAGCAGTACTTC. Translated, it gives CASSLVLAGSSYEQYF.

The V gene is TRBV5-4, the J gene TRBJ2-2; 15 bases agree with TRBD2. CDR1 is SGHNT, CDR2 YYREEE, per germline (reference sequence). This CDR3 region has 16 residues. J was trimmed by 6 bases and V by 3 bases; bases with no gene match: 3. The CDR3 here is CASSWGLAGGPGELFF. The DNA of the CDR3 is TGTGCCAGCAGCTGGGGACTAGCGGGAGGTCCCGGGGAGCTGTTTTTT.

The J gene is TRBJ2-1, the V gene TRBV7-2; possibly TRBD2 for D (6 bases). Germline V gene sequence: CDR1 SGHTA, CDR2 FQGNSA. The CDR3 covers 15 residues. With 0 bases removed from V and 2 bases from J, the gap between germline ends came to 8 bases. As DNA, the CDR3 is TGTGCCAGCAGCTTAGCGGGAGGCCCCTACAATGAGCAGTTCTTC. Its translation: CASSLAGGPYNEQFF.

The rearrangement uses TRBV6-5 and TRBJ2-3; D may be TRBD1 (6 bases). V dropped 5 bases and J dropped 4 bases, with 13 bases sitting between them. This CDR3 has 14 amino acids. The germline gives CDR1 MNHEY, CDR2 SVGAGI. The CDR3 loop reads CASSRSTGSDTQYF. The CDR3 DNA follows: TGTGCCAGCAGTCGTTCCACAGGGTCAGATACGCAGTATTTT.

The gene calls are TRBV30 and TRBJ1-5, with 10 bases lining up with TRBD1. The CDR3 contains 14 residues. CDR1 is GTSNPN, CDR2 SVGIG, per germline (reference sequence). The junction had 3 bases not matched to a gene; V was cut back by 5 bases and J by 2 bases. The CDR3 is CAWGDRGRNQPQHF. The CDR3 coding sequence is TGTGCCTGGGGGGACAGGGGCCGCAATCAGCCCCAGCATTTT.

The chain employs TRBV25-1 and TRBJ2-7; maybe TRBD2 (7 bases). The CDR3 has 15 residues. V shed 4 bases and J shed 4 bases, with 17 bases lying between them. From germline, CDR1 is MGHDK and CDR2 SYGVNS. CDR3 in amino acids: CASSVQGGGGYEQYF. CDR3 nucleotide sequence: TGTGCCAGCAGTGTCCAGGGCGGGGGCGGTTACGAGCAGTACTTC.